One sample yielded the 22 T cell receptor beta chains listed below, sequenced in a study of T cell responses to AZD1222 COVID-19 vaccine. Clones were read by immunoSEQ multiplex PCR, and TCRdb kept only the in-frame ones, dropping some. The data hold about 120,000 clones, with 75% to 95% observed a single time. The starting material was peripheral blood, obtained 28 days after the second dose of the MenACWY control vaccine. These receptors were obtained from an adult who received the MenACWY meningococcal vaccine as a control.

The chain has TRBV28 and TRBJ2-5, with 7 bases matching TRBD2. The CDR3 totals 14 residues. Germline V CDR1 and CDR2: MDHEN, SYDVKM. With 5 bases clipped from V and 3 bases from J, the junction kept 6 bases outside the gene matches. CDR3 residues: CASSVGTSEETQYF. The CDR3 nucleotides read TGTGCCAGCAGTGTAGGTACTAGCGAAGAGACCCAGTACTTC. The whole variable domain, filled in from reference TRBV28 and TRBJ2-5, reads DVKVTQSSRYLVKRTGEKVFLECVQDMDHENMFWYRQDPGLGLRLIYFSYDVKMKEKGDIPEGYSVSREKKERFSLILESASTNQTSMYLCASSVGTSEETQYFGPGTRLLVL.

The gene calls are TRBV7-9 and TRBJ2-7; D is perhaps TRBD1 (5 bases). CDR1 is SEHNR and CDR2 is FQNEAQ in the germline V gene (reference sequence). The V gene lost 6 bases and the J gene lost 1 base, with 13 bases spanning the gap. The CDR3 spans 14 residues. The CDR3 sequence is CASSVGVESYEQYF. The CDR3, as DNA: TGTGCCAGCAGTGTAGGGGTCGAATCCTACGAGCAGTACTTC.

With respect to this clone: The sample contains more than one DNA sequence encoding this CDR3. The CDR3 sequence: CASSYGRNTGELFF. The DNA of the CDR3 is TGTGCCAGCAGTTACGGGCGGAACACCGGGGAGCTGTTTTTT. This chain links TRBV6-5 with TRBJ2-2; D ambiguous. The germline V gene has CDR1 MNHEY and CDR2 SVGAGI. The CDR3 contains 14 residues. V dropped 2 bases and J dropped 1 base, with 5 bases sitting between them.

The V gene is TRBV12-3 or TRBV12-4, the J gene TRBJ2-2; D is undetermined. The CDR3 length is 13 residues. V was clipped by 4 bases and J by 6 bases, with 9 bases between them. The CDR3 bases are TGTGCCAGCAGTTATAATCAAGCCGGGGAGCTGTTTTTT. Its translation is CASSYNQAGELFF.

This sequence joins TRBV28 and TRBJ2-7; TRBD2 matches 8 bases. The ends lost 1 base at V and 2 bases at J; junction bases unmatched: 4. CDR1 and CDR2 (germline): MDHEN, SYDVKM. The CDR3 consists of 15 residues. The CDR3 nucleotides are TGTGCCAGCAGTTTATACGGGGGGGCCCCCTACGAGCAGTACGTC. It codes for CASSLYGGAPYEQYV.

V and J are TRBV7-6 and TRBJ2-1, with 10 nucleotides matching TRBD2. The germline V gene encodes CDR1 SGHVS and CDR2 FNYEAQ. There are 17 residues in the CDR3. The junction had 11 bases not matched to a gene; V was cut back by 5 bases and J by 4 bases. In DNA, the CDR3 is TGTGCCAGCAGCATGTGGACTAGCGGAGCCCTATACAATGAGCAGTTCTTC. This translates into CASSMWTSGALYNEQFF.

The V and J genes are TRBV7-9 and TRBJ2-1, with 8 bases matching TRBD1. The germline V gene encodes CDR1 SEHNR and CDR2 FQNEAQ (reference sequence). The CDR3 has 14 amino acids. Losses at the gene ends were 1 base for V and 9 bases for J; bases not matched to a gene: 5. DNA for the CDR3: TGTGCCAGCAGCTTAGGCGGACAGGGTGCTGAGCAGTTCTTC. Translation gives CASSLGGQGAEQFF.

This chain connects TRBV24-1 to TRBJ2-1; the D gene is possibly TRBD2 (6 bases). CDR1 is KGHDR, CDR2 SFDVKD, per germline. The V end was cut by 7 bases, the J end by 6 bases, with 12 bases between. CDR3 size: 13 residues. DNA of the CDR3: TGTGCCACCAGGACCGGGACTGCCAATGAGCAGTTCTTC. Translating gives CATRTGTANEQFF.

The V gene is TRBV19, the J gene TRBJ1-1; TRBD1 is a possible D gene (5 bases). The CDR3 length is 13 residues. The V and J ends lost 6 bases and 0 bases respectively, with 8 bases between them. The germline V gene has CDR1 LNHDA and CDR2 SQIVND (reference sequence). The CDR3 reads CASSSGMNTEAFF. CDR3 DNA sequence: TGTGCCAGTAGCTCAGGGATGAACACTGAAGCTTTCTTT.

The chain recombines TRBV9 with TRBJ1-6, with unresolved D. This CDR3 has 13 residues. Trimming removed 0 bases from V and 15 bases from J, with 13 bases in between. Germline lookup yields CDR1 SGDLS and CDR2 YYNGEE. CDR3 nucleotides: TGTGCCAGCAGCGTAGTGCCGGACGGTAACCTCCACTTT. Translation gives CASSVVPDGNLHF.

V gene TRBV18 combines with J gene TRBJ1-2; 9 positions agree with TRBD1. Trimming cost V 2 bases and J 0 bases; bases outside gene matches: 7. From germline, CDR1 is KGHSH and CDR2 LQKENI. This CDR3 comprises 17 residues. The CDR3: CASSPSGQGGPNYGYTF. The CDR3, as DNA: TGTGCCAGCTCACCATCGGGACAGGGAGGGCCTAACTATGGCTACACCTTC.

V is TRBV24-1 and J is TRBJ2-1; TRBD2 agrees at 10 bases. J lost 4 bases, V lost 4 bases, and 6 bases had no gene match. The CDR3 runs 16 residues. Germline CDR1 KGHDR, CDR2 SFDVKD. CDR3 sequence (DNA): TGTGCCACCAGTGACACTATAGCGGGAGGTTACAATGAGCAGTTCTTC. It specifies CATSDTIAGGYNEQFF.

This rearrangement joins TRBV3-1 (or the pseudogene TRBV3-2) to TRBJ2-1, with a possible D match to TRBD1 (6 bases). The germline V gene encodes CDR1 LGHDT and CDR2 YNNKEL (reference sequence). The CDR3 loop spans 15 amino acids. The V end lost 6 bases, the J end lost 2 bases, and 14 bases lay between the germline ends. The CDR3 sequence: CASRGHPEAYNEQFF. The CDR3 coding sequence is TGTGCCAGCAGGGGACACCCCGAGGCCTACAATGAGCAGTTCTTC.

The CDR3 reads CSASFPRHSFSTTQYF. CDR3 sequence (DNA): TGCAGTGCTAGTTTCCCCCGACATTCTTTCTCGACAACGCAGTATTTT. V usage is TRBV20-1 and J usage is TRBJ2-3; D ambiguous. The V and J ends lost 3 bases and 9 bases respectively, with 25 bases between them. The CDR3 loop spans 16 amino acids. Germline-derived CDR1 and CDR2 are DFQATT and SNEGSKA (reference sequence).

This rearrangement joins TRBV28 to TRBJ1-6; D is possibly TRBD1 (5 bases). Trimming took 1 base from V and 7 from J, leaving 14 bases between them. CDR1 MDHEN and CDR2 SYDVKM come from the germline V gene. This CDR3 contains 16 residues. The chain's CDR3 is CASSLFVAGPNSPLHF. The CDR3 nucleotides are TGTGCCAGCAGTTTATTTGTCGCAGGGCCCAATTCACCCCTCCACTTT. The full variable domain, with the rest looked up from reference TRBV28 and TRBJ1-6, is DVKVTQSSRYLVKRTGEKVFLECVQDMDHENMFWYRQDPGLGLRLIYFSYDVKMKEKGDIPEGYSVSREKKERFSLILESASTNQTSMYLCASSLFVAGPNSPLHFGNGTRLTVT.

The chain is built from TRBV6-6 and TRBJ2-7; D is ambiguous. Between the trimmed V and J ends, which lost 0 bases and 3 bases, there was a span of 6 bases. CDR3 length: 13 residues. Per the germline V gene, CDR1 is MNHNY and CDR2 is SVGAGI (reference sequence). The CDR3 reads CASSYSLDYEQYF. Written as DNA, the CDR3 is TGTGCCAGCAGTTACTCGCTTGACTACGAGCAGTACTTC.

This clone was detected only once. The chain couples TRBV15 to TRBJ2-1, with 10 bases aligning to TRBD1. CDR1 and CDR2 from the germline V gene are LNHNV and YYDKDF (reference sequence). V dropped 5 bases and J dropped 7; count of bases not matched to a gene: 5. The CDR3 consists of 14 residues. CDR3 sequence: CATSHRTGGNEQFF. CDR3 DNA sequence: TGTGCCACCAGCCACCGGACAGGGGGTAATGAGCAGTTCTTC.

In DNA form, the CDR3 reads TGCGCCAGCAGCCAAGATTGGGGAGCGGGGGCCACAGATACGCAGTATTTT. Encoded protein: CASSQDWGAGATDTQYF. The chain is built from TRBV4-1 and TRBJ2-3; 8 bases line up with TRBD2. V lost 0 bases and J lost 2; bases outside the gene matches: 7. Germline CDR1 and CDR2: MGHRA and YSYEKL. The CDR3 contains 17 residues.

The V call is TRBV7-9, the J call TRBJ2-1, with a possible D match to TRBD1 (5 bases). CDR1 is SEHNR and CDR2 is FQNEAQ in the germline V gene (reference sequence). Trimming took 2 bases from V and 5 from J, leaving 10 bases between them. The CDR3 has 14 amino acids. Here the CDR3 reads CASSLRGKNNEQFF. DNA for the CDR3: TGTGCCAGCAGCTTAAGGGGTAAAAACAATGAGCAGTTCTTC.

The DNA of the CDR3 is TGTGCCACCAGTGAGACAGGGCAGGGCTACACCTTC. Its translation is CATSETGQGYTF. The rearrangement joins TRBV24-1 to TRBJ1-2; 7 nucleotides align to TRBD1. The CDR3 consists of 12 residues. Unmatched junction bases numbered 3, after V lost 4 bases and J lost 8 bases. The germline gives CDR1 KGHDR, CDR2 SFDVKD.

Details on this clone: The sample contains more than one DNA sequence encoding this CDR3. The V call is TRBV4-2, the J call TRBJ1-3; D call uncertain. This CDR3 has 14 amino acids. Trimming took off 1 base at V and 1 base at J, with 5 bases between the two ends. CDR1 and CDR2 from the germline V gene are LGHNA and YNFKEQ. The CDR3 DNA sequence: TGTGCCAGCAGCCAAGCTGGGTCTGGAAACACCATATATTTT. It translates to CASSQAGSGNTIYF.

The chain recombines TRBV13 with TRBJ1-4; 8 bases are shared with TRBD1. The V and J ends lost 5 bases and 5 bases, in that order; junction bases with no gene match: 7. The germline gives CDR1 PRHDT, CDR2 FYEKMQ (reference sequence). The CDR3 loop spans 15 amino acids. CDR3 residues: CASSRTTGANEKLFF. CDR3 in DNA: TGTGCCAGCAGCCGTACGACAGGGGCAAATGAAAAACTGTTTTTT.